These 12 T cell receptor beta chains were all obtained from the same sample, sequenced in a study of beta chain features in type 1 diabetes. Expressed TCRB transcripts were sequenced because the isolated RNA had all been reverse transcribed beforehand. Produced via immunoSEQ multiplex PCR; TCRdb's table is partial and in-frame only. The data contain under 950,000 clones, about a sixth of them singletons. Sequences were obtained from naive CD4+ T cells from blood. Receptors were obtained from a woman aged 18-29 years in good health.

This chain connects TRBV20-1 to TRBJ2-1, with 9 bases aligning to TRBD2. Trimming removed 5 bases from V and 9 bases from J; junction bases left unmatched: 2. The germline gives CDR1 DFQATT, CDR2 SNEGSKA (reference sequence). The CDR3 sequence is 11 residues long. CDR3 nucleotide sequence: TGCAGTGCTGCGGGAGGGGGTGAGCAGTTCTTC. Translation gives CSAAGGGEQFF.

The V call is TRBV7-2, the J call TRBJ2-3; 8 bases align to TRBD2. The J segment lost 2 bases and the V segment lost 3 bases, leaving 4 bases of the junction unmatched. Germline CDR1 SGHTA, CDR2 FQGNSA. The length of the CDR3 is 15 residues. CDR3 region: CASSLKAGVTDTQYF. CDR3 in DNA: TGTGCCAGCAGCTTGAAAGCGGGAGTCACAGATACGCAGTATTTT.

The chain couples TRBV5-1 to TRBJ2-2; 10 bases match TRBD2. The junction had 2 bases not matched to a gene; V was cut back by 1 base and J by 5 bases. Germline V gene lookup returns CDR1 SGHRS and CDR2 YFSETQ. This CDR3 region has 15 residues. CDR3 in amino acids: CASSLTSGATGELFF. Written as DNA, the CDR3 is TGCGCCAGCAGCTTGACTAGCGGGGCGACCGGGGAGCTGTTTTTT.

The chain joins TRBV15 to TRBJ2-1; 12 positions agree with TRBD2. Germline CDR1 reads LNHNV; CDR2 reads YYDKDF (reference sequence). There are 16 residues in the CDR3. V lost 3 bases to trimming and J lost 5 bases; unmatched junction nucleotides: 5. CDR3: CATSRVLAGGNNEQFF. As DNA, the CDR3 is TGTGCCACCAGCAGGGTACTAGCGGGAGGTAACAATGAGCAGTTCTTC.

The CDR3 DNA is TGTGCCAGCTGGTGGAGAAGCACAGATACGCAGTATTTT. As protein: CASWWRSTDTQYF. This chain joins TRBV5-5 and TRBJ2-3; D gene ambiguous. Between the trimmed V and J ends, which lost 7 bases and 0 bases, there was a span of 9 bases. The CDR3 has 13 residues. Germline V gene sequence: CDR1 SGHKS, CDR2 YYEKEE (reference sequence). The full variable domain, with the rest looked up from reference TRBV5-5 and TRBJ2-3, is DAGVTQSPTHLIKTRGQQVTLRCSPISGHKSVSWYQQVLGQGPQFIFQYYEKEERGRGNFPDRFSARQFPNYSSELNVNALLLGDSALYLCASWWRSTDTQYFGPGTRLTVL.

This rearrangement joins TRBV6-5 to TRBJ2-5; D uncertain. There are 14 residues in the CDR3. Germline loops: CDR1 MNHEY, CDR2 SVGAGI. The germline V and J ends were trimmed by 0 bases and 7 bases, with 12 bases remaining between them. The CDR3 reads CASSYSGQAGTQYF. The CDR3, as DNA: TGTGCCAGCAGTTACTCGGGTCAGGCAGGGACCCAGTACTTC.

J is TRBJ2-3 and V is TRBV5-1; TRBD2 aligns across 9 bases. Germline-derived CDR1 and CDR2 are SGHRS and YFSETQ. The CDR3 runs 16 residues. Trimming at V came to 4 bases and at J to 6 bases, leaving 12 bases not matched to a gene. The CDR3 DNA is TGCGCCAGCAGCCTGGGTAGCGCGGGAGGGTTGGATACGCAGTATTTT. Its protein product is CASSLGSAGGLDTQYF. The full variable domain, in which reference TRBV5-1 and TRBJ2-3 provide the parts outside the CDR3, is KAGVTQTPRYLIKTRGQQVTLSCSPISGHRSVSWYQQTPGQGLQFLFEYFSETQRNKGNFPGRFSGRQFSNSRSEMNVSTLELGDSALYLCASSLGSAGGLDTQYFGPGTRLTVL.

This clone occurred a few times. The chain employs TRBV6-6 and TRBJ2-3, with 7 positions matching TRBD1. The CDR3 contains 15 residues. Looked up from germline, CDR1 is MNHNY and CDR2 is SVGAGI (reference sequence). J was trimmed by 4 bases and V by 2 bases; bases with no gene match: 6. The CDR3 bases are TGTGCCAGCAGTTACCGAACAGGGGTGGCAGATACGCAGTATTTT. Its protein product is CASSYRTGVADTQYF.

This clone was detected only a few times. CDR3 sequence: CASRTGMNTEAFF. As DNA, the CDR3 is TGTGCCAGCAGGACGGGGATGAACACTGAAGCTTTCTTT. V gene TRBV5-4 combines with J gene TRBJ1-1; D remains ambiguous. V was cut by 5 bases and J by 0 bases, with 8 bases left in between. In germline, CDR1 is SGHNT, CDR2 YYREEE (reference sequence). CDR3 length: 13 amino acids.

This clone appeared a few times. This sequence joins TRBV18 and TRBJ2-1; weak D call: TRBD2 (5 bases). The CDR3 runs to 17 residues. Germline loops: CDR1 KGHSH, CDR2 LQKENI. The V end lost 3 bases, the J end lost 0 bases, and 15 bases lay between the germline ends. In DNA form, the CDR3 reads TGTGCCAGCTCACCTAAGGAGGACTTTAGCTCCTACAATGAGCAGTTCTTC. Its translation is CASSPKEDFSSYNEQFF.

In this sample, this clone turned up a few times. V gene TRBV29-1 combines with J gene TRBJ2-7, with D perhaps TRBD1 (5 bases). Trimming took off 4 bases at V and 7 bases at J, with 17 bases between the two ends. Germline loops: CDR1 SQVTM, CDR2 ANQGSEA. This CDR3 comprises 13 residues. DNA of the CDR3: TGCAGCGTTGGGGGCGCCCCGAGGATGGAGCAGTACTTC. Protein: CSVGGAPRMEQYF.

The V and J genes are TRBV29-1 and TRBJ1-1; D gene unclear. The CDR3 is 13 residues long. The germline V gene encodes CDR1 SQVTM and CDR2 ANQGSEA. Deletions cut 1 base from V and 0 bases from J, with 6 bases between. CDR3 protein: CSVEGRLNTEAFF. In DNA form, the CDR3 reads TGCAGCGTTGAAGGACGCTTGAACACTGAAGCTTTCTTT.